This entry is about one TCR beta chain. This sample is drawn from a study of blood T cell repertoires in COVID-19. Per the germline V gene, CDR1 is LNHNV and CDR2 is YYDKDF (reference sequence). Trimming took off 3 bases at V and 5 bases at J, with 11 bases between the two ends. This CDR3 region has 14 residues. Measured with immunoSEQ multiplex PCR; TCRdb has only the in-frame clones, and not every one. The sample records roughly 250,000 clones, 90% to 95% being singletons. This clonotype was obtained from a young woman who had recovered from COVID-19. This chain links TRBV15 with TRBJ1-5; no reliable D call. Input material: PBMCs or T cells enriched from blood (not recorded which). This chain's CDR3 is CATSSYFSDQPQHF. CDR3 bases: TGTGCCACCAGCAGCTACTTCAGCGATCAGCCCCAGCATTTT.